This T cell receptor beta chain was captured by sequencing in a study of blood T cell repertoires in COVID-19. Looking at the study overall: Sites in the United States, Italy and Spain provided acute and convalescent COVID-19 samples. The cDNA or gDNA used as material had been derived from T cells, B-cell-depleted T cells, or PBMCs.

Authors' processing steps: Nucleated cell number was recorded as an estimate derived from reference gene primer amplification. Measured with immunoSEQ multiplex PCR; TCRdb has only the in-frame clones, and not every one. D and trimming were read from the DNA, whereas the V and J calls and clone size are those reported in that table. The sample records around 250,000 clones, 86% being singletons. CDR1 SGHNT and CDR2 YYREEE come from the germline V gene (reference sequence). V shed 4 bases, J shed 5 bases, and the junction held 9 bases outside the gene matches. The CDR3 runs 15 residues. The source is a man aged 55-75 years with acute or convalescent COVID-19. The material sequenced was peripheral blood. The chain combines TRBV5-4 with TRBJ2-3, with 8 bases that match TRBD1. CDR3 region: CASSPIRTGRDTQYF. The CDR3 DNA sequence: TGTGCCAGCAGCCCTATCAGGACAGGGAGAGATACGCAGTATTTT. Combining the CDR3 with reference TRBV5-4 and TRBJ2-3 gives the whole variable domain ETGVTQSPTHLIKTRGQQVTLRCSSQSGHNTVSWYQQALGQGPQFIFQYYREEENGRGNFPPRFSGLQFPNYSSELNVNALELDDSALYLCASSPIRTGRDTQYFGPGTRLTVL.